This T cell receptor (beta chain) was identified during a study of blood T cell repertoires in COVID-19 (dated by TCRdb to 2018 to 2020). The study in broad terms: The collaborator samples originated in the United States, Italy and Spain and spanned the acute and convalescent phases of COVID-19. Samples came from the ongoing ImmuneRACE study (first 160 participants) plus 1,254 subjects from 6 global collaborators. The dataset comprised deeply sampled blood TCRbeta repertoires from subjects exposed to, actively infected with, or recovered from COVID-19. Nearly every sample came with metadata listing a de-identified subject ID, COVID-19 status, age in years and sex. HLA class I and class II types, where available, came from metadata supplied by the sample provider rather than from assay-based typing. The prospective study material was composed of cDNA or gDNA derived from T cells, B-cell-depleted T cells, or PBMCs. A freely available public database, intended as a resource for researchers studying the immune response to SARS-CoV-2, is where the repertoires were released. The investigation overall reported the following: How much clinical and demographic metadata was included differed by source and by participant, and the metadata was provided uncurated.

This clone was detected a few times. Its antigen is still unknown. Base qualities were left out, and no much larger clone turns up one base away. Each collaborating institution followed its own protocols to collect whole blood in K2EDTA tubes. For TCRbeta analysis, collaborators shipped samples as frozen whole blood, isolated PBMCs, or DNA extracted from either of those sample types. TCRbeta CDR3 regions were amplified from genomic DNA using the immunoSEQ Assay, a bias-controlled multiplex PCR. Per the authors' processing: The number of nucleated cells in each sample was estimated from the amplification of reference gene primers within the assay. Sequence reads were collapsed and filtered to measure the absolute abundance of every unique TCRbeta CDR3 rearrangement. For each sample, productive Simpson clonality was calculated as the square root of Simpson's diversity index across productive rearrangements. TCRdb mirrors the immuneACCESS table, restricted to in-frame sequences. Some clones are absent from its copies; in checked studies, under half trace to an unresolved V gene, and the reason for the others is unknown. V and J calls and clone size follow that table, whereas D and trimming were derived from the DNA. This sample comprises fewer than 250,000 clones, approximately 82% of them detected only once. The biggest ten clones account for over 9.5% of the sample.

The origin of this receptor is a woman aged 40-49 years with acute or convalescent COVID-19. Sequencing was carried out using peripheral blood.

The CDR3 region reads CASSGWGTRGDEQFF. At the DNA level, the sequence is TGTGCCAGCAGCGGGTGGGGGACTAGGGGCGATGAGCAGTTCTTC. The chain uses TRBV7-9 and TRBJ2-1; 8 middle bases align to TRBD2. From V the trimming removes 5 bases and from J it removes 8 bases, while the gene matches leave 11 bases of the junction unaccounted for. Taken from cysteine to phenylalanine, the CDR3 has 15 residues. Only the CDR3 DNA is retained, 45 bases long and in frame from the first base. CDR1 SEHNR and CDR2 FQNEAQ were looked up in the germline V gene (reference sequence).